The rows below give T cell receptor beta chains drawn from one sample of a study of blood T cell repertoires in COVID-19. Only in-frame clones appear in the TCRdb table, and some are missing; sequencing was by immunoSEQ multiplex PCR. The top ten hold approximately 10% of the sample, which has some 250,000 clones, around 85% seen once. Sequencing was performed on peripheral blood. The source of these receptors is a woman older than 75 with acute or convalescent COVID-19. Both conserved end residues are part of each CDR3. A D gene is named only where the DNA matches it firmly. Size tells how often a clone was seen (once, few, many) or the class of an expanded clone, and some rows leave it out.

>.|TRBJ2-3|.|TRBV6-5
TGTGCCAGCAGCCGAAGGGGGGGGGACACAGATACGCAGTATTTT
CASSRRGGDTDTQYF
>few|TRBJ1-5|.|TRBV24-1
TGTGCCACCAGTTCCGAGTATAGCAATCAGCCCCAGCATTTT
CATSSEYSNQPQHF
>.|TRBJ1-5|.|TRBV6-5
TGTGCCAGCAGCCCGGCGACGGACTTTGGACAGCCCCAGCATTTT
CASSPATDFGQPQHF
>.|TRBJ1-5|.|TRBV2
TGTGCCAGCAGTTTACCGGACAGTGTCAATCAGCCCCAGCATTTT
CASSLPDSVNQPQHF
>few|TRBJ1-1|.|TRBV15
TGTGCCACCAGCAGAGTAGGGACACGAGCTTTCTTT
CATSRVGTRAFF
>.|TRBJ2-7|.|TRBV21-1
TGTGCCAGCAGCAGGGCGGGATCCTACGAGCAGTACTTC
CASSRAGSYEQYF
>.|TRBJ2-2|.|TRBV6-1
TGTGCCAGCAGTGAAGCCCACCTTGCAGGGCGACTCACCGGGGAGCTGTTTTTT
CASSEAHLAGRLTGELFF
>.|TRBJ2-7|TRBD2|TRBV4-1
TGCGCCAGCAGCCAGGGGACTAGCGGGGGGAGAAAGTACTTC
CASSQGTSGGRKYF
>.|TRBJ1-2|.|TRBV19
TGTGCCAGTTGGGAGGAAGGCTACACCTTC
CASWEEGYTF
>.|TRBJ2-5|TRBD2|TRBV2
TGTGCCACCGGGGGAGCGGGGCCTTGGGAGACCCAGTACTTC
CATGGAGPWETQYF
>.|TRBJ2-5|TRBD1|TRBV5-4
TGTGCCAGCAGCTTGGAGCTTCAGGGGGATGAGACCCAGTACTTC
CASSLELQGDETQYF
>.|TRBJ2-1|.|TRBV2
TGTGCCAGCAGTCTTATCGGGACACCCGACGGGTACAATGAGCAGTTCTTC
CASSLIGTPDGYNEQFF
>few|TRBJ2-1|.|TRBV13
TGTGCCAGCAGCCAAATAATCCGGTCCGTAGAGAACAATGAGCAGTTCTTC
CASSQIIRSVENNEQFF
>once|TRBJ1-1|.|TRBV12-3/TRBV12-4
TGTGCCAGCAGTTTTATGAACACTGAAGCTTTCTTT
CASSFMNTEAFF
>.|TRBJ2-7|.|TRBV4-1
TGCGCCAGCAGCCAAGGGGGCGTGGGCGAGCAGTACTTC
CASSQGGVGEQYF
>.|TRBJ1-2|.|TRBV3-1/TRBV3-2
TGTGCCAGCAGCCAAAGCCCTTCAGGAAACTATGGCTACACCTTC
CASSQSPSGNYGYTF
>.|TRBJ2-5|.|TRBV29-1
TGCAGCGTTGCCCCCTCGGGCAGGGTGGAGACCCAGTACTTC
CSVAPSGRVETQYF